This entry features one T cell receptor (beta chain) sequence. The antigen remains unidentified. The sample belongs to a study of Ad26.COV2.S vaccination and SARS-CoV-2 variants. Study findings and constraints: Across vaccine and placebo recipients, the breadth of non-spike TCRs was similar. Placebo recipients trailed vaccine recipients in spike-specific TCR breadth. Breadth and depth estimates from TCRs may understate total T cell responses.

Clones were sequenced by immunoSEQ multiplex PCR, and TCRdb holds only the in-frame ones, with some missing. Counted here are about 350,000 clones, 90% to 95% occurring once; the ten biggest clones make up under 5%. Per germline, CDR1 SQVTM and CDR2 ANQGSEA. Trimming stripped 1 base from V and 3 bases from J, with 15 bases between. The CDR3 has 15 residues. This receptor was taken from a human donor who had recovered from COVID-19. The sample consisted of peripheral blood, taken after recovery from COVID-19. The genes are TRBV29-1 and TRBJ1-2; D uncertain. The CDR3 reads CSVEASDPGHYGYTF. CDR3 sequence (DNA): TGCAGCGTTGAAGCTTCGGACCCCGGACACTATGGCTACACCTTC.